These 2 T cell receptor beta chains originate from one sample sequenced in a study of molecular identifiers for immune sequencing clone quantification. TCRdb passed the PCR reads through MiXCR, listing each CDR3 protein once. The sample contains 55,000 to 75,000 distinct CDR3 sequences, 18% of which appear only once. The source material was naive CD8+ T cells from blood, with Jurkat cell RNA spiked in. Indicated subset: FACS-sorted CD8+CD4-CCR7+CD45RA+ naive T cells. The receptors stem from a human donor in good health. Some libraries in this study had Jurkat cell RNA spiked in.

This clonotype was observed at least ten times. V usage is TRBV19 and J usage is TRBJ2-7; no reliable D call. Deletions cut 4 bases from V and 2 bases from J, with 18 bases between. Looked up from germline, CDR1 is LNHDA and CDR2 is SQIVND (reference sequence). The CDR3 loop spans 16 amino acids. CDR3 region: CASSTAWAGYTYEQYF. DNA for the CDR3: TGTGCCAGTAGTACGGCGTGGGCAGGCTACACCTACGAGCAGTACTTC.

This clonotype was seen ten or more times. The V call is TRBV28, the J call TRBJ2-7, with D perhaps matching TRBD1 or TRBD2 (6 bases each). V was shortened by 4 bases and J by 2 bases, with 15 bases between the two germline ends. The CDR3 length is 15 residues. The germline V gene encodes CDR1 MDHEN and CDR2 SYDVKM. The CDR3 protein is CASSSRQDYTYEQYF. DNA for the CDR3: TGTGCCAGCAGTTCTCGACAGGACTACACCTACGAGCAGTACTTC.